This TCR beta chain appears in the sequencing data of a study of cytomegalovirus exposure and HLA in healthy donors. General study results and limits: Owing to their indistinguishability, certain V segments, notably TRBV6-2 and TRBV6-3, were excluded. Rare TCR sequences predominated, though certain public TCRs were found in many donors.

The CDR3 extends over 17 amino acids. The V end was cut by 1 base, the J end by 1 base, with 16 bases between. Germline assignment: CDR1 MGHRA and CDR2 YSYEKL. The PCR had 60 Vbeta and 13 Jbeta primers. Only in-frame clones appear in the TCRdb table, and some are missing; sequencing was by immunoSEQ multiplex PCR. The repertoire holds some 120,000 clones, with approximately 72% as singletons. This clone was observed a handful of times. The target antigen is unknown. This sequence originates from a woman between 40 and 50 years old in good health and CMV-seropositive. The rearrangement links TRBV4-1 to TRBJ1-2; D is unresolved. Sequences were obtained from PBMCs. This chain's CDR3 is CASSQALVQRVNYGYTF. For the CDR3, the DNA is TGCGCCAGCAGCCAAGCGTTGGTGCAGAGGGTTAACTATGGCTACACCTTC.